One and the same sample provided the 12 T cell receptor beta chains below, sequenced in a study of PD-L1 blockade in urothelial cancer. Generated by immunoSEQ multiplex PCR, the TCRdb table keeps only in-frame clones and is missing some. The table has some 100,000 clones, about 89% seen once. Sequences were derived from PBMCs, sampled around atezolizumab (anti-PD-L1) treatment. All receptors come from a woman older than 75 with urothelial cancer.

V gene TRBV27 combines with J gene TRBJ2-7; 12 bases are a match to TRBD2. This CDR3 contains 15 residues. The V segment lost 6 bases and the J segment 1 base; nucleotides outside the gene matches: 4. Per the germline V gene, CDR1 is MNHEY and CDR2 is SMNVEV (reference sequence). The DNA of the CDR3 is TGTGCCAGCAGGGAACTAGCGGGAGGTTCCTACGAGCAGTACTTC. It is translated as CASRELAGGSYEQYF.

This chain connects TRBV7-3 to TRBJ2-7; 9 bases line up with TRBD1. V lost 7 bases and J lost 4; bases outside the gene matches: 5. Germline CDR1 and CDR2: SGHTA and FQGTGA. The CDR3 loop spans 13 amino acids. In DNA form, the CDR3 reads TGTGCCAGCAAACTCGGACAGGGGTACGAGCAGTACTTC. Encoded protein: CASKLGQGYEQYF.

CDR3 residues: CASSGQGSETQYF. CDR3 in DNA: TGTGCCAGTAGTGGACAGGGGTCGGAGACCCAGTACTTC. The chain is built from TRBV19 and TRBJ2-5, with 9 bases matching TRBD1. The CDR3 totals 13 residues. J lost 5 bases, V lost 5 bases, and 3 bases had no gene match. Germline loops: CDR1 LNHDA, CDR2 SQIVND (reference sequence).

V usage is TRBV11-2 and J usage is TRBJ2-1; TRBD1 might be the D (5 bases). V lost 6 bases, J lost 6 bases, and 15 bases lay in between. From germline, CDR1 is SGHAT and CDR2 FQNNGV. The CDR3 sequence is 14 residues long. CDR3 in DNA: TGTGCCAGCAGTATCGACACAGGTCCCAATGAGCAGTTCTTC. The encoded protein is CASSIDTGPNEQFF. Variable domain in full (rest from reference TRBV11-2 and TRBJ2-1): EAGVAQSPRYKIIEKRQSVAFWCNPISGHATLYWYQQILGQGPKLLIQFQNNGVVDDSQLPKDRFSAERLKGVDSTLKIQPAKLEDSAVYLCASSIDTGPNEQFFGPGTRLTVL.

The chain couples TRBV7-9 to TRBJ1-1; the match to TRBD1 covers 10 bases. V was clipped by 10 bases and J by 6 bases; unmatched bases: 11. Germline V CDR1 and CDR2: SEHNR, FQNEAQ (reference sequence). The CDR3 loop spans 14 amino acids. The CDR3 loop is CATRQGAEEAEAFF. The CDR3 DNA follows: TGTGCCACTAGACAGGGGGCCGAAGAGGCTGAAGCTTTCTTT.

This chain uses TRBV5-1 with TRBJ2-1; 11 bases are a match to TRBD2. Germline assignment: CDR1 SGHRS and CDR2 YFSETQ. This CDR3 region has 17 residues. V lost 1 base, J lost 9 bases, and 12 bases stayed unmatched. Here the CDR3 reads CASSLLAGGGKLSEQFF. The CDR3 nucleotides read TGCGCCAGCAGCTTGCTAGCGGGAGGCGGAAAACTGAGTGAGCAGTTCTTC.

This rearrangement joins TRBV15 to TRBJ1-5; D gene ambiguous. V was trimmed by 0 bases and J by 7 bases, leaving 7 bases between them. The CDR3 is made up of 13 amino acids. The germline V gene has CDR1 LNHNV and CDR2 YYDKDF (reference sequence). DNA for the CDR3: TGTGCCACCAGCAGAGATAGTATGCAGCCCCAGCATTTT. It is translated as CATSRDSMQPQHF.

This sequence joins TRBV6-5 and TRBJ1-4, with 10 bases fitting TRBD1. V shed 6 bases, J shed 7 bases, and the junction held 2 bases outside the gene matches. This CDR3 spans 13 amino acids. Germline V gene lookup returns CDR1 MNHEY and CDR2 SVGAGI. The CDR3 DNA follows: TGTGCCAGCAGCCGGGACAGGGGTGAAAAACTGTTTTTT. Its protein is CASSRDRGEKLFF.

This chain connects TRBV10-2 to TRBJ2-1; 11 nucleotides align to TRBD2. In germline, CDR1 is WSHSY, CDR2 SAAADI. There are 16 residues in the CDR3. Unmatched junction bases numbered 3, after V lost 3 bases and J lost 2 bases. The CDR3 DNA follows: TGCGCCAGCAGTGATAGCGGGAGGGTAGCCTACAATGAGCAGTTCTTC. Its translation: CASSDSGRVAYNEQFF.

This chain joins TRBV5-5 and TRBJ1-4; D may be TRBD1 (5 bases). V shed 2 bases and J shed 0 bases, with 11 bases lying between them. Germline lookup yields CDR1 SGHKS and CDR2 YYEKEE (reference sequence). The CDR3 spans 16 residues. The chain's CDR3 is CASSFREAATNEKLFF. CDR3 in DNA: TGTGCCAGCAGCTTCAGGGAGGCCGCAACTAATGAAAAACTGTTTTTT.

The V and J genes are TRBV27 and TRBJ2-2, with 8 bases matching TRBD2. Germline CDR1 is MNHEY and CDR2 is SMNVEV (reference sequence). Germline trimming cut 6 bases from V and 5 bases from J; bases unmatched to any gene: 5. The CDR3 covers 14 residues. In nucleotides, the CDR3 is TGTGCCAGCAGGGGACTAGGTGGTACCGGGGAGCTGTTTTTT. Translating gives CASRGLGGTGELFF.

The CDR3 DNA follows: TGTGCCAGCAGCCCCGGACAGCTGAACTACGAGCAGTACTTC. This encodes CASSPGQLNYEQYF. V gene TRBV14 combines with J gene TRBJ2-7, with D possibly being TRBD1 (6 bases). The CDR3 covers 14 residues. The germline CDR1 and CDR2 sequences are SGHDN and FVKESK. Trimming cost V 4 bases and J 3 bases, with 13 bases left between them.